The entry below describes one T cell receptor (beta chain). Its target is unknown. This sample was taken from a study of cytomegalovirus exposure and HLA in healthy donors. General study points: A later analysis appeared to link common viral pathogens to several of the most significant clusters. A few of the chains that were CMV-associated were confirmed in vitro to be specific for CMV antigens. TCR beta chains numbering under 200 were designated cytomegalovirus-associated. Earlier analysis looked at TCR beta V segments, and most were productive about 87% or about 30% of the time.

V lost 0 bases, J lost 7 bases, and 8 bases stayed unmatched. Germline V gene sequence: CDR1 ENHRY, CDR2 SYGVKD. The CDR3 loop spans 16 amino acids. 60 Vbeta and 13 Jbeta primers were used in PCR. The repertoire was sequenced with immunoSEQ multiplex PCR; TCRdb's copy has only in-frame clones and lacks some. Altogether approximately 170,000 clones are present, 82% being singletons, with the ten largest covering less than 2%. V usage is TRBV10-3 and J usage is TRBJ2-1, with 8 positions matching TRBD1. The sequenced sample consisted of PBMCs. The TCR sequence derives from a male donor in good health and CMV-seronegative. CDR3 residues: CAISESGTGFLNEQFF. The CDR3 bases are TGTGCCATCAGTGAGTCGGGGACAGGTTTTTTAAATGAGCAGTTCTTC.